These T cell receptor beta chains were read from a single sample in a study of blood T cell repertoires in COVID-19. Clones were read by immunoSEQ multiplex PCR, and TCRdb kept only the in-frame ones, dropping some. The data hold approximately 77,000 clones, with about 80% observed a single time. The specimen was peripheral blood. The source is a woman aged 65 to 85 with acute or convalescent COVID-19. CDR3s include the opening cysteine and the closing phenylalanine or tryptophan. Fields, in order: CDR3 length, D gene, V gene, J gene, clone size, CDR3 DNA, CDR3 protein. The D gene is left open where the match is weak. Clone size is shown for a subset of rows, as once, few, many or a class of expanded clone.

length: 13
D: .
V: TRBV7-9
J: TRBJ1-4
size: .
DNA: TGTGCCAGCAGCCCAAGACGGGGTGAAAAACTGTTTTTT
CDR3: CASSPRRGEKLFF

length: 15
D: TRBD1
V: TRBV10-3
J: TRBJ1-2
size: .
DNA: TGTGCCATCAGTGTAATGGGACAGGGAGACTATGGCTACACCTTC
CDR3: CAISVMGQGDYGYTF

length: 14
D: .
V: TRBV7-6
J: TRBJ1-2
size: .
DNA: TGTGCCAGCAGCCTGACCGGGGGTGAGGATGGCTACACCTTC
CDR3: CASSLTGGEDGYTF

length: 14
D: TRBD1
V: TRBV5-1
J: TRBJ1-2
size: .
DNA: TGCGCCAGCAGCTTGGGGCAGGGGGCATATGGCTACACCTTC
CDR3: CASSLGQGAYGYTF

length: 13
D: .
V: TRBV3-1/TRBV3-2
J: TRBJ2-5
size: .
DNA: TGTGCCAGCAGCTCCCGACAGGGAGGGACCCAGTACTTC
CDR3: CASSSRQGGTQYF

length: 15
D: TRBD2
V: TRBV7-9
J: TRBJ2-3
size: few
DNA: TGTGCCAGCAGCTTTTGGGGGGGAAGCACAGATACGCAGTATTTT
CDR3: CASSFWGGSTDTQYF

length: 15
D: .
V: TRBV7-7
J: TRBJ2-5
size: once
DNA: TGTGCTAGCAGCTTAGGGGGGGGGCCGAGGGAGACCCAGTACTTC
CDR3: CASSLGGGPRETQYF

length: 13
D: .
V: TRBV12-3/TRBV12-4
J: TRBJ1-5
size: .
DNA: TGTGCCAGCACCGACAGGTTCAATCAGCCCCAGCATTTT
CDR3: CASTDRFNQPQHF

length: 15
D: TRBD1
V: TRBV6-5
J: TRBJ1-2
size: .
DNA: TGTGCCAGCAGTTACGAGGGGGCGCGGAGCTATGGCTACACCTTC
CDR3: CASSYEGARSYGYTF

length: 16
D: .
V: TRBV4-3
J: TRBJ1-3
size: many
DNA: TGCGCCAGCAGCCAACATCCAGGGGAGGGAGGAAACACCATATATTTT
CDR3: CASSQHPGEGGNTIYF

length: 14
D: TRBD1
V: TRBV5-4
J: TRBJ1-2
size: .
DNA: TGTGCCAGCAGCTTGGAGGGGGCAGGTTATGGCTACACCTTC
CDR3: CASSLEGAGYGYTF

length: 13
D: TRBD1
V: TRBV2
J: TRBJ2-4
size: .
DNA: TGTGCCAGCCGGGACAGGGGCGGAAACATTCAGTACTTC
CDR3: CASRDRGGNIQYF

length: 15
D: .
V: TRBV6-1
J: TRBJ1-6
size: .
DNA: TGTGCCAGCAGTGAAGCCCGGACAGTTAATTCACCCCTCCACTTT
CDR3: CASSEARTVNSPLHF

length: 13
D: .
V: TRBV11-2
J: TRBJ1-2
size: .
DNA: TGTGCCAGCAGCTTTCAGGGGAACTATGGCTACACCTTC
CDR3: CASSFQGNYGYTF

length: 17
D: .
V: TRBV27
J: TRBJ1-6
size: few
DNA: TGTGCCAGCGCAGAGACGGGGGAGATTACCTATAATTCACCCCTCCACTTT
CDR3: CASAETGEITYNSPLHF

length: 16
D: TRBD1
V: TRBV6-2/TRBV6-3
J: TRBJ2-3
size: .
DNA: TGTGCCAGCAGTTACCGAAGAGGGGGCTTCACAGATACGCAGTATTTT
CDR3: CASSYRRGGFTDTQYF

length: 14
D: .
V: TRBV18
J: TRBJ1-2
size: .
DNA: TGTGCCAGCTCACGAGATGCATCCAACTATGGCTACACCTTC
CDR3: CASSRDASNYGYTF

length: 14
D: .
V: TRBV6-2/TRBV6-3
J: TRBJ1-2
size: .
DNA: TGTGCCAGCACCCCCGGTGTTCAGGCCTATGGCTACACCTTC
CDR3: CASTPGVQAYGYTF

length: 13
D: .
V: TRBV12-3/TRBV12-4
J: TRBJ2-1
size: .
DNA: TGTGCCAGCAGTTTAGCTACAGACAATGAGCAGTTCTTC
CDR3: CASSLATDNEQFF

length: 17
D: .
V: TRBV4-1
J: TRBJ2-1
size: few
DNA: TGCGCCAGCAGCCTTCTAACTTCTGGCGACTTTCCCAATGAGCAGTTCTTC
CDR3: CASSLLTSGDFPNEQFF